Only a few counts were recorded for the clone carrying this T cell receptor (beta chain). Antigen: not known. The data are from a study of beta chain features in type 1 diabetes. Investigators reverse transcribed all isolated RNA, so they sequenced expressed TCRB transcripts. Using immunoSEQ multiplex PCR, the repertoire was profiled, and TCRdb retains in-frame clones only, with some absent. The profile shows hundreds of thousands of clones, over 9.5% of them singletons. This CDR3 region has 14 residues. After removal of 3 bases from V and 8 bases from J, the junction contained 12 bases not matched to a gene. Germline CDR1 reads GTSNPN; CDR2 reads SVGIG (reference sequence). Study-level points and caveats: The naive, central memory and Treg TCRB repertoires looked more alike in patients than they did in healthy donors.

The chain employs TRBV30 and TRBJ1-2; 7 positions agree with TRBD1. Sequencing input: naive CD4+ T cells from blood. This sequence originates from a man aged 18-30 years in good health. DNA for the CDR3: TGTGCCTGGAGCTTGACAGGGCCAAAAGGAGGCTACACCTTC. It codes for CAWSLTGPKGGYTF.